This section outlines one T cell receptor beta chain sequence together with its context. As yet, its antigen is unknown. Germline V gene lookup returns CDR1 LNHNV and CDR2 YYDKDF (reference sequence). The CDR3 covers 13 residues. With 0 bases removed from V and 8 bases from J, the gap between germline ends came to 10 bases. The data were obtained in a study of cytomegalovirus exposure and HLA in healthy donors. Study-level information: An early release of data contained 70 million to 95 million unique TCRs, which came from HLA-typed donors.

It was with 60 Vbeta and 13 Jbeta primers that the PCR ran. Sequenced by immunoSEQ multiplex PCR; TCRdb stores in-frame clones only, minus some. Among roughly 140,000 clones listed, about 75% were seen once. Overall study results and limits: Previously analyzed data showed that most TCR beta V segments were productive at a frequency of about 87% or about 30%. Analyses of presence/absence relied on an assumption of roughly uniform sequencing depth across donors.

The clonotype comes from a woman aged 25 to 39 in good health and CMV-seronegative. The sequenced sample was PBMCs. V is TRBV15 and J is TRBJ1-2, with D unresolved. The CDR3 loop reads CATSRDFPGGYTF. DNA for the CDR3: TGTGCCACCAGCAGAGATTTCCCGGGAGGCTACACCTTC.